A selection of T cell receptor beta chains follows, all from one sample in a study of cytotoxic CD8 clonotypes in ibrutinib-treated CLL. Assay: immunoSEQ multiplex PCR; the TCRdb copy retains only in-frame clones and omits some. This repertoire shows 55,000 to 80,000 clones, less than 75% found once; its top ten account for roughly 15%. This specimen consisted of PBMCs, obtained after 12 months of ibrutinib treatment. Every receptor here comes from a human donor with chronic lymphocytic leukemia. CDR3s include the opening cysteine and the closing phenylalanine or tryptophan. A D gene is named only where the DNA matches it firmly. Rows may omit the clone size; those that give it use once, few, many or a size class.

TGTGCCAGCAGCTTAGAATTCCAGGGGCCCAATGAGCAGTTCTTC,CASSLEFQGPNEQFF,NA,TRBJ2-1,TRBV7-9,NA
TGTGCCAGCAGCTTTAGGGACGTCAATGAGCAGTTCTTC,CASSFRDVNEQFF,NA,TRBJ2-1,TRBV7-2,NA
TGCGCCAGCAGCGACCGGGACAGGCAGATCGGGGCCAACGTCCTGACTTTC,CASSDRDRQIGANVLTF,TRBD1,TRBJ2-6,TRBV4-1,NA
TGTGCCAGCAGGTCCCGCTACACTGAAGCTTTCTTT,CASRSRYTEAFF,NA,TRBJ1-1,TRBV6-5,NA
TGCAGCGTTGAGAGGCTGGGGCGAGATACGCAGTATTTT,CSVERLGRDTQYF,NA,TRBJ2-3,TRBV29-1,once
TGTGCCAGCAGTTACGATAGCTCCTTTCTCGGGACCCAGTACTTC,CASSYDSSFLGTQYF,NA,TRBJ2-5,TRBV6-6,NA
TGTGCCAGTAGCGGCCGAGATGGCTACACCTTC,CASSGRDGYTF,NA,TRBJ1-2,TRBV6-1,NA
TGTGCCAGCAGTTTAATCACTGGAGAGACCCAGTACTTC,CASSLITGETQYF,NA,TRBJ2-5,TRBV27,NA
TGTGCCAGTAGTAGTGGCGGGAGGGGCACCGGGGAGCTGTTTTTT,CASSSGGRGTGELFF,TRBD2,TRBJ2-2,TRBV19,NA
TGTGCCAGCAGCTATGATATCAGGGACGGAAGCACAGATACGCAGTATTTT,CASSYDIRDGSTDTQYF,NA,TRBJ2-3,TRBV5-8,NA
TGTGCCAGCAGCCATGGACAGGGCTCCTATAATTCACCCCTCCACTTT,CASSHGQGSYNSPLHF,TRBD1,TRBJ1-6,TRBV7-8,NA
TGTGCCTGGAGTCGGGGGGGATCCATGAACACTGAAGCTTTCTTT,CAWSRGGSMNTEAFF,NA,TRBJ1-1,TRBV30,NA
TGTGCCAGCAAACCCCAGAGGGGTAGGCAAGAGACCCAGTACTTC,CASKPQRGRQETQYF,NA,TRBJ2-5,TRBV2,NA
TGTGCCATCAGGGGACCAGGGTCGGGCAACACTGAAGCTTTCTTT,CAIRGPGSGNTEAFF,NA,TRBJ1-1,TRBV10-3,few
TGTGCCAGCAGTTCCGGGGCGACTCAGTACTTC,CASSSGATQYF,NA,TRBJ2-4,TRBV27,few
TGTGCCAGCTTAAGCAGCGGAGGGAGAATCGGAAACACCATATATTTT,CASLSSGGRIGNTIYF,NA,TRBJ1-3,TRBV2,few
TGTGCCACTCGAGGGATTGGGGAAAAACTGTTTTTT,CATRGIGEKLFF,NA,TRBJ1-4,TRBV28,few
TGTGCCAGCAGCGCCCGGGACGGAAGTAGGGAAGAGACCCAGTACTTC,CASSARDGSREETQYF,NA,TRBJ2-5,TRBV7-9,NA
TGTGCCAGCAGTTTAGGGACAGGGGGTTATGGCTACACCTTC,CASSLGTGGYGYTF,TRBD1,TRBJ1-2,TRBV28,few
TGCGCCAGCAGCTTGGTGGGACAGGGATTCCAAGAGACCCAGTACTTC,CASSLVGQGFQETQYF,TRBD1,TRBJ2-5,TRBV5-1,NA
TGTGCCAGCAGCCCGACTAGCGTGGGCACAGATACGCAGTATTTT,CASSPTSVGTDTQYF,TRBD2,TRBJ2-3,TRBV6-5,NA
TGTGCCACTCATCCAGGACAGGAACCAACCCTCCTGACTTTC,CATHPGQEPTLLTF,TRBD1,TRBJ2-6,TRBV19,few
TGCAGCGCGACAGGGACTCCCTCCTACAATGAGCAGTTCTTC,CSATGTPSYNEQFF,NA,TRBJ2-1,TRBV29-1,NA
TGTGCCAGCAGGACCACTCTTGGGGGTCCGGAGACCCAGTACTTC,CASRTTLGGPETQYF,NA,TRBJ2-5,TRBV27,NA
TGTGCCAGCAGCTCCGGGAACACTGAAGCTTTCTTT,CASSSGNTEAFF,NA,TRBJ1-1,TRBV11-2,NA
TGTGCCAGCAGTCACCCAACTAGTCAGGTGACCCAGTACTTC,CASSHPTSQVTQYF,NA,TRBJ2-5,TRBV6-6,few
TGTGCCAGCTCAGAGGTAGGCACCGATCAGCCCCAGCATTTT,CASSEVGTDQPQHF,NA,TRBJ1-5,TRBV18,few
TGTGCTAGTGGCCGGGGACAGATCTCCTACAATGAGCAGTTCTTC,CASGRGQISYNEQFF,TRBD1,TRBJ2-1,TRBV12-5,NA
TGCGCCAGCAGCCAAGACAGAATTCCTGGAAACACCATATATTTT,CASSQDRIPGNTIYF,NA,TRBJ1-3,TRBV4-1,few
TGCAGCGTTGTTGGGGAGCGGTACGAGCAGTACTTC,CSVVGERYEQYF,NA,TRBJ2-7,TRBV29-1,few
TGTGCCAGCAGAACGGGGGGGTATGGCTACACCTTC,CASRTGGYGYTF,NA,TRBJ1-2,TRBV28,NA
TGTGCCAGCAGAACGGGACAAAACTCTGGAAACACCATATATTTT,CASRTGQNSGNTIYF,NA,TRBJ1-3,TRBV6-5,NA
TGTGCCAGCAGCTGGGCCCTGACTTCCGGAGCTTTCTTT,CASSWALTSGAFF,NA,TRBJ1-1,TRBV7-9,many
TGTGCCAGTAAATTCGGTCCTAATTCACCCCTCCACTTT,CASKFGPNSPLHF,NA,TRBJ1-6,TRBV19,NA
TGCAGCGCCCCGACCCAAGGGGCCCAGTACTTC,CSAPTQGAQYF,NA,TRBJ2-5,TRBV29-1,NA
TGTGCCAGCAGAAACAGACAGGGTCGGAATGAAAAACTGTTTTTT,CASRNRQGRNEKLFF,TRBD1,TRBJ1-4,TRBV6-1,NA
TGTGCCAGCAGCTTGACCAAACGGGGGGACGGGGAGCTGTTTTTT,CASSLTKRGDGELFF,TRBD2,TRBJ2-2,TRBV5-4,many
TGTGCCAGCAGTCCTCCAGGACAGGGGACAGATACGCAGTATTTT,CASSPPGQGTDTQYF,TRBD1,TRBJ2-3,TRBV27,NA
TGTGCCACCAGCACGAACAGGGGGCAAGTTGAAGCTTTCTTT,CATSTNRGQVEAFF,TRBD1,TRBJ1-1,TRBV15,NA
TGCGCCAGCAGCTTGGGGACAGGGCCCAATGAAAAACTGTTTTTT,CASSLGTGPNEKLFF,TRBD1,TRBJ1-4,TRBV5-1,NA
TGTGCCAGCAGTGATTTAGTCAACACTGAAGCTTTCTTT,CASSDLVNTEAFF,NA,TRBJ1-1,TRBV2,NA
TGCGCCAGCAGCTTGGAGGCTGCGATCGGAAACACCATATATTTT,CASSLEAAIGNTIYF,NA,TRBJ1-3,TRBV5-1,NA
TGCGCCAGCAGTGACGGGCGGGGGCAACAGTTCTTC,CASSDGRGQQFF,NA,TRBJ2-1,TRBV10-1,many
TGTGCCAGCAGTTTCGCGCGGACCTTTTCTAACTATGGCTACACCTTC,CASSFARTFSNYGYTF,NA,TRBJ1-2,TRBV6-5,few
TGTGCCAGCAGCCCAGTAGGGGACTGGGTGGCCAAAAACATTCAGTACTTC,CASSPVGDWVAKNIQYF,NA,TRBJ2-4,TRBV7-9,NA